This is a list of T cell receptor beta chains from one sample in a study of blood T cell repertoires in COVID-19. TCRdb's copy holds only in-frame clones and misses some; the assay was immunoSEQ multiplex PCR. The table includes roughly 200,000 clones, around 83% detected once. The source material was PBMCs or T cells enriched from blood (not recorded which). The receptors here all came from a man in his forties who had recovered from COVID-19. CDR3s include the opening cysteine and the closing phenylalanine or tryptophan. D genes are given only for firm matches. Clone sizes are given selectively: once, few, many, or a class where the clone is expanded.

j_gene,d_gene,abundance,v_gene,CDR3aa,CDR3nt
TRBJ1-4,-,-,TRBV27,CASSLALSSNEKLFF,TGTGCCAGCAGTTTAGCCCTAAGTTCTAATGAAAAACTGTTTTTT
TRBJ1-2,TRBD1,-,TRBV9,CASSGGQTNYGYTF,TGTGCCAGCAGCGGGGGACAGACTAACTATGGCTACACCTTC
TRBJ2-7,TRBD2,-,TRBV18,CASSPERGDSYEQYF,TGTGCCAGCTCTCCTGAGCGGGGGGATTCCTACGAGCAGTACTTC
TRBJ1-5,TRBD1,-,TRBV5-1,CASSPGQSNQPQHF,TGCGCCAGCAGCCCGGGACAGTCCAATCAGCCCCAGCATTTT
TRBJ2-3,-,-,TRBV5-1,CASSLSLGMNTDTQYF,TGCGCCAGCAGCCTAAGCCTAGGAATGAACACAGATACGCAGTATTTT
TRBJ1-4,TRBD1,-,TRBV30,CAWTGPGQGQEKLFF,TGTGCCTGGACTGGACCGGGACAGGGACAAGAAAAACTGTTTTTT
TRBJ2-2,-,-,TRBV7-3,CASSPELQGFTGELFF,TGTGCCAGCAGCCCAGAACTCCAGGGTTTCACCGGGGAGCTGTTTTTT
TRBJ2-2,-,once,TRBV6-4,CASSESPNGELFF,TGTGCCAGCAGTGAGAGCCCGAACGGGGAGCTGTTTTTT
TRBJ2-1,TRBD1,-,TRBV11-2,CASSPRGQGGEQFF,TGTGCCAGCAGCCCCCGCGGACAGGGCGGGGAGCAGTTCTTC
TRBJ2-6,-,-,TRBV9,CASTSSPRGPTGANVLTF,TGTGCCAGCACCTCCTCCCCCCGCGGCCCCACCGGGGCCAACGTCCTGACTTTC